This TCR beta chain was sequenced in a study of blood T cell repertoires in COVID-19. Profiling relied on immunoSEQ multiplex PCR, and the TCRdb table lists in-frame clones only, not all of them. Of hundreds of thousands of clones in the sample, around 85% were seen once. Germline CDR1 reads SGHRS; CDR2 reads YFSETQ. Trimming took 3 bases from V and 3 from J; bases not matched to a gene: 6. The CDR3 length is 14 residues. This sequence was found in a woman aged 45-59 years in a cohort exposed to, infected with or recovered from COVID-19 (not recorded which). Source material: PBMCs or T cells enriched from blood (not recorded which). The rearrangement links TRBV5-1 to TRBJ2-7; 7 bases match TRBD1. The CDR3 loop reads CASSSDRSLYEQYF. The CDR3 region has the DNA TGCGCCAGCAGCTCGGACAGGAGTCTCTACGAGCAGTACTTC. Full variable domain (remainder filled in from reference TRBV5-1 and TRBJ2-7): KAGVTQTPRYLIKTRGQQVTLSCSPISGHRSVSWYQQTPGQGLQFLFEYFSETQRNKGNFPGRFSGRQFSNSRSEMNVSTLELGDSALYLCASSSDRSLYEQYFGPGTRLTVT.